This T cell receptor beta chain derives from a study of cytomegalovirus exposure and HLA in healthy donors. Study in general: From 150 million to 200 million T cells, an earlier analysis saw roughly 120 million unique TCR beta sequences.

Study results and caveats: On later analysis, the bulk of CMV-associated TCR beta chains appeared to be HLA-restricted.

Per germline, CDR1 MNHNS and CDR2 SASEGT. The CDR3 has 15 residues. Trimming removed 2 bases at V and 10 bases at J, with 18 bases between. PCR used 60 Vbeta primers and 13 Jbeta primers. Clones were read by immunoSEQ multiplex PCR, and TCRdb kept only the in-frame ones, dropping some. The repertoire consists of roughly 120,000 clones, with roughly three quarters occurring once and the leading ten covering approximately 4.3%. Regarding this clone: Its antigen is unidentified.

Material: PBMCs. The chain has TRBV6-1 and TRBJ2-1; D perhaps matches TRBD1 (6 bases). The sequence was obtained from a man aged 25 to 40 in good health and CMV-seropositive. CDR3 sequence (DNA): TGTGCCAGCAGTGAAACTCTGCTGGAAGGGACAGAGCAGTTCTTC. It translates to CASSETLLEGTEQFF.